This entry lists 32 T cell receptor beta chains sequenced from one sample in a study of OX40 agonist ivuxolimab in advanced cancers. Assay: immunoSEQ multiplex PCR; the TCRdb copy retains only in-frame clones and omits some. The sample holds about 68,000 clones, roughly 88% seen once. Sequenced here: CD4+ or CD8+ T cells sorted from blood, sampled in a trial of the OX40 agonist ivuxolimab. Receptors were obtained from an adult with an advanced solid tumor such as melanoma, head and neck, liver or kidney cancer.

This clone rates as medium-sized. J is TRBJ1-2 and V is TRBV6-6; possibly TRBD1 for D (6 bases). In germline, CDR1 is MNHNY, CDR2 SVGAGI (reference sequence). V was pared by 4 bases and J by 8 bases, with 14 bases between. The CDR3 has 13 residues. The CDR3: CASSSMDSGGYTF. The CDR3, as DNA: TGTGCCAGCAGTTCAATGGACAGTGGCGGCTACACCTTC.

V usage is TRBV6-5 and J usage is TRBJ2-7; no reliable D call. V lost 6 bases, J lost 3 bases, and 15 bases lay in between. This CDR3 comprises 14 residues. The germline V gene has CDR1 MNHEY and CDR2 SVGAGI. The CDR3 loop reads CASRPSRRSYEQYF. CDR3 nucleotides: TGTGCCAGCAGACCCTCACGGCGGAGCTACGAGCAGTACTTC.

The chain links TRBV7-9 to TRBJ2-5, with 7 bases that match TRBD2. The tail of the sequence fits TRBJ2-7 better, so the J call may be wrong. The CDR3 has 14 amino acids. Germline V CDR1 and CDR2: SEHNR, FQNEAQ (reference sequence). CDR3 bases: TGTGCCAGTAATCGGGGGGACCGACGGGCCGAGCAGTACTTC. Translated, it gives CASNRGDRRAEQYF.

This clone was counted a single time. The chain is built from TRBV5-1 and TRBJ1-3; the D is unclear. This CDR3 has 15 residues. CDR1 is SGHRS, CDR2 YFSETQ, per germline. Trimming shortened V by 2 bases and J by 0 bases, and 9 bases separated the two germline ends. DNA for the CDR3: TGCGCCAGCAGCTTAAATGCAGTCTCTGGAAACACCATATATTTT. It codes for CASSLNAVSGNTIYF.

The chain employs TRBV29-1 and TRBJ1-5, with 8 bases fitting TRBD1. After removal of 5 bases from V and 4 bases from J, the junction contained 7 bases not matched to a gene. In germline, CDR1 is SQVTM, CDR2 ANQGSEA. The CDR3 contains 14 residues. In DNA form, the CDR3 reads TGCAGCGTTCCGACAGGGGCGGCAAATCAGCCCCAGCATTTT. Protein: CSVPTGAANQPQHF.

As regards this clone: Its ends do not fully match the called genes, so a read error is possible. The chain combines TRBV5-4 with TRBJ1-1; D gene ambiguous. Germline CDR1 reads SGHNT; CDR2 reads YYREEE (reference sequence). The CDR3 spans 14 residues. CDR3 protein: CASSLEDGNTEAFF. In DNA, the CDR3 is TGTGCCAGCAGTTTGGAAGACGGAAACACTGAAGCTTTCTTT.

The chain recombines TRBV25-1 with TRBJ2-1, with 9 bases lining up with TRBD2. The CDR3 loop spans 15 amino acids. Germline-derived CDR1 and CDR2 are MGHDK and SYGVNS. Losses at the gene ends were 3 bases for V and 10 bases for J; bases not matched to a gene: 10. CDR3 nucleotide sequence: TGTGCCAGCAGTGAGTCCGTCAGCGGGAGGAACGAGCAGTTCTTC. This translates into CASSESVSGRNEQFF.

This chain joins TRBV6-5 and TRBJ2-5; 7 nucleotides line up with TRBD1. The CDR3 totals 14 residues. Trimming at V came to 5 bases and at J to 2 bases, leaving 5 bases not matched to a gene. Germline-derived CDR1 and CDR2 are MNHEY and SVGAGI. Here the CDR3 reads CASSDPGQQETQYF. CDR3 in DNA: TGTGCCAGCAGTGACCCGGGACAGCAAGAGACCCAGTACTTC.

In its sample, this clone is medium-sized. V usage is TRBV29-1 and J usage is TRBJ2-7; D uncertain. With 5 bases removed from V and 0 bases from J, the gap between germline ends came to 8 bases. CDR3 length equals 12 residues. CDR1 is SQVTM, CDR2 ANQGSEA, per germline. DNA for the CDR3: TGCAGCGTTAGGGCTGGCTCCTACGAGCAGTACTTC. Encoded protein: CSVRAGSYEQYF.

V gene TRBV28 combines with J gene TRBJ1-2, with D perhaps TRBD1 (5 bases). Trimming left V 8 bases short and J 8 bases short, with 18 bases between. Germline CDR1 MDHEN, CDR2 SYDVKM. This CDR3 contains 13 residues. The CDR3: CASQYPGREGYTF. In DNA, the CDR3 is TGTGCCAGCCAGTATCCGGGGCGGGAAGGCTACACCTTC.

This chain uses TRBV6-1 with TRBJ1-2; 8 positions agree with TRBD1. The length of the CDR3 is 13 residues. The germline V gene encodes CDR1 MNHNS and CDR2 SASEGT. Trimming took 7 bases from V and 4 from J; bases not matched to a gene: 5. The CDR3 DNA sequence: TGTGCCAGCAACCGACAGGGGACCTATGGCTACACCTTC. This codes for CASNRQGTYGYTF.

This chain joins TRBV5-6 and TRBJ2-5, with D maybe TRBD1 (7 bases). Per germline, CDR1 SGHDT and CDR2 YYEEEE. CDR3 length equals 16 residues. V lost 0 bases, J lost 5 bases, and 17 bases lay in between. Here the CDR3 reads CASSLERGRGWETQYF. In DNA, the CDR3 is TGTGCCAGCAGCTTGGAGAGGGGGCGGGGATGGGAGACCCAGTACTTC.

The chain is built from TRBV5-1 and TRBJ2-3; D gene unclear. Germline assignment: CDR1 SGHRS and CDR2 YFSETQ. The CDR3 extends over 13 amino acids. The V gene lost 0 bases and the J gene lost 3 bases, with 5 bases spanning the gap. In DNA form, the CDR3 reads TGCGCCAGCAGCTTGGGGGAAACAGATACGCAGTATTTT. Translation gives CASSLGETDTQYF.

V usage is TRBV9 and J usage is TRBJ2-1; possible D gene TRBD2, 5 bases. Germline assignment: CDR1 SGDLS and CDR2 YYNGEE. This CDR3 contains 17 residues. V was clipped by 3 bases and J by 3 bases, with 19 bases between them. CDR3 protein: CASSGSTSAGGYNEQFF. The CDR3 DNA reads TGTGCCAGCAGCGGCTCGACGTCCGCAGGAGGCTACAATGAGCAGTTCTTC.

This clone was observed a few times. The chain links TRBV10-2 to TRBJ1-5; D possibly corresponds to TRBD1 (6 bases). The germline V and J ends were trimmed by 6 bases and 5 bases, with 14 bases remaining between them. The CDR3 is made up of 14 amino acids. Germline V CDR1 and CDR2: WSHSY, SAAADI. CDR3 sequence reads: CASRPRGVYQPQHF. The CDR3 DNA reads as TGCGCCAGCAGGCCCAGGGGTGTTTATCAGCCCCAGCATTTT.

The chain is built from TRBV7-9 and TRBJ2-7; 7 nucleotides match TRBD1. The CDR3 sequence is 13 residues long. The V gene's germline CDR1 is SEHNR and CDR2 FQNEAQ (reference sequence). After removal of 1 base from V and 13 bases from J, the junction contained 10 bases not matched to a gene. CDR3 protein: CASSLGNGQDEYF. The CDR3 coding sequence is TGTGCCAGCAGCTTAGGGAATGGACAGGACGAATACTTC.

V usage is TRBV14 and J usage is TRBJ2-3; 13 bases line up with TRBD2. V dropped 5 bases and J dropped 1; count of bases not matched to a gene: 3. The germline CDR1 and CDR2 sequences are SGHDN and FVKESK. The CDR3 is 16 amino acids. CDR3 coding DNA: TGTGCCAGCAGCAGGACTAGCGGGAGTGGCACAGATACGCAGTATTTT. It encodes CASSRTSGSGTDTQYF.

Concerning this clone itself: This CDR3 is also generated by other DNA sequences in the sample. V is TRBV11-2 and J is TRBJ2-6; no clear D. The CDR3 contains 15 residues. Germline V gives CDR1 SGHAT, CDR2 FQNNGV. V was cut by 2 bases and J by 4 bases, with 9 bases left in between. For the CDR3, the DNA is TGTGCCAGCAGCTTATCAAGGGCGGGGGCCAACGTCCTGACTTTC. This codes for CASSLSRAGANVLTF. Supplemented by reference TRBV11-2 and TRBJ2-6, the full variable domain reads EAGVAQSPRYKIIEKRQSVAFWCNPISGHATLYWYQQILGQGPKLLIQFQNNGVVDDSQLPKDRFSAERLKGVDSTLKIQPAKLEDSAVYLCASSLSRAGANVLTFGAGSRLTVL.

The gene calls are TRBV7-9 and TRBJ2-5; maybe TRBD2 (5 bases). CDR1 and CDR2 from the germline V gene are SEHNR and FQNEAQ (reference sequence). This CDR3 comprises 15 residues. Trimming pared 8 bases from V and 2 bases from J, leaving 18 bases between. CDR3 sequence: CASRRRELGQETQYF. The CDR3 nucleotides read TGTGCCAGCCGGCGAAGGGAGTTGGGGCAAGAGACCCAGTACTTC. The full variable domain, in which reference TRBV7-9 and TRBJ2-5 provide the parts outside the CDR3, is DTGVSQNPRHKITKRGQNVTFRCDPISEHNRLYWYRQTLGQGPEFLTYFQNEAQLEKSRLLSDRFSAERPKGSFSTLEIQRTEQGDSAMYLCASRRRELGQETQYFGPGTRLLVL.

J is TRBJ1-1 and V is TRBV30, with unresolved D. V lost 4 bases and J lost 5, with 23 bases in between. CDR3 size: 16 residues. Germline assignment: CDR1 GTSNPN and CDR2 SVGIG (reference sequence). In DNA form, the CDR3 reads TGTGCCTGGAAGAGAGGTGGTGCTCAGAACGGGACTGAAGCTTTCTTT. It codes for CAWKRGGAQNGTEAFF.

This clone has more than one count but fewer than ten. This chain uses TRBV18 with TRBJ1-1; D uncertain. Trimming stripped 4 bases from V and 3 bases from J, with 15 bases between. The CDR3 is made up of 15 amino acids. Germline V lookup: CDR1 KGHSH, CDR2 LQKENI. CDR3 nucleotides: TGTGCCAGCTCACTGGAGGGAATATCGTACACTGAAGCTTTCTTT. Translation gives CASSLEGISYTEAFF.

The chain employs TRBV5-4 and TRBJ2-5; TRBD2 matches 7 bases. The germline CDR1 and CDR2 sequences are SGHNT and YYREEE (reference sequence). The CDR3 extends over 16 amino acids. V lost 0 bases, J lost 0 bases, and 5 bases stayed unmatched. DNA of the CDR3: TGTGCCAGCAGCTTGGCCCCTAGCGGAAACCAAGAGACCCAGTACTTC. Its protein is CASSLAPSGNQETQYF.

This chain connects TRBV5-1 to TRBJ2-7, with a tentative D call TRBD2 (6 bases). CDR1 is SGHRS, CDR2 YFSETQ, per germline. V lost 2 bases and J lost 0, with 9 bases in between. The CDR3 runs to 14 residues. CDR3 in DNA: TGCGCCAGCAGCTTAGCGGGTAGCTCCTACGAGCAGTACTTC. Protein sequence: CASSLAGSSYEQYF. Full variable domain (missing parts from reference TRBV5-1 and TRBJ2-7): KAGVTQTPRYLIKTRGQQVTLSCSPISGHRSVSWYQQTPGQGLQFLFEYFSETQRNKGNFPGRFSGRQFSNSRSEMNVSTLELGDSALYLCASSLAGSSYEQYFGPGTRLTVT.

The chain joins TRBV18 to TRBJ2-2, with D hard to call. The CDR3 is made up of 16 amino acids. V shed 6 bases and J shed 0 bases, with 14 bases lying between them. CDR1 is KGHSH, CDR2 LQKENI, per germline. The CDR3 DNA is TGTGCCAGCTCGCTTACAGCTTTTACGAACACCGGGGAGCTGTTTTTT. This translates into CASSLTAFTNTGELFF.

The chain carries TRBV2 and TRBJ2-3, with a tentative D call TRBD2 (7 bases). The CDR3 consists of 16 residues. CDR1 is SNHLY, CDR2 FYNNEI, per germline. Trimming shortened V by 6 bases and J by 2 bases, and 18 bases separated the two germline ends. This CDR3 reads CASRKGGGRDTDTQYF. The CDR3 DNA reads as TGTGCCAGCAGGAAGGGGGGCGGGAGAGACACAGATACGCAGTATTTT. Complete variable domain (other parts from reference TRBV2 and TRBJ2-3): EPEVTQTPSHQVTQMGQEVILRCVPISNHLYFYWYRQILGQKVEFLVSFYNNEISEKSEIFDDQFSVERPDGSNFTLKIRSTKLEDSAMYFCASRKGGGRDTDTQYFGPGTRLTVL.

J is TRBJ2-1 and V is TRBV2; 8 bases map to TRBD2. Trimming removed 7 bases from V and 1 base from J; junction bases left unmatched: 9. The germline V gene has CDR1 SNHLY and CDR2 FYNNEI. The length of the CDR3 is 16 residues. CDR3 DNA sequence: TGTGCCAGCAAACCGGGACTAGGAAATTCCTACAATGAGCAGTTCTTC. It translates to CASKPGLGNSYNEQFF.

The J gene is TRBJ2-6, the V gene TRBV30; D unresolved. CDR3 length: 13 residues. Trimming removed 1 base at V and 1 base at J, with 2 bases between. Germline CDR1 reads GTSNPN; CDR2 reads SVGIG (reference sequence). The CDR3 reads CAWSASGANVLTF. The CDR3 coding sequence is TGTGCCTGGAGTGCGTCTGGGGCCAACGTCCTGACTTTC.

The V gene is TRBV18, the J gene TRBJ2-1; TRBD2 agrees at 8 bases. From germline, CDR1 is KGHSH and CDR2 LQKENI. V dropped 0 bases and J dropped 6; count of bases not matched to a gene: 7. There are 16 residues in the CDR3. The CDR3 sequence is CASSPPGGLDFNEQFF. The CDR3 DNA reads as TGTGCCAGCTCACCACCGGGGGGACTAGATTTCAATGAGCAGTTCTTC.

This chain joins TRBV27 and TRBJ2-7, with D uncertain. The CDR3 totals 14 residues. CDR1 is MNHEY and CDR2 is SMNVEV in the germline V gene (reference sequence). V was cut by 5 bases and J by 6 bases, with 17 bases left in between. CDR3: CASSLRVVGREQYF. The CDR3 coding sequence is TGTGCCAGCAGTCTCCGGGTCGTAGGGCGCGAGCAGTACTTC.

The V gene is TRBV28, the J gene TRBJ2-7, with D tentatively TRBD1 or TRBD2 (5 bases each). There are 14 residues in the CDR3. The germline V gene encodes CDR1 MDHEN and CDR2 SYDVKM. The V end lost 8 bases, the J end lost 3 bases, and 17 bases lay between the germline ends. CDR3 DNA sequence: TGTGCCAGCGTCTCCGAGGGACCGGGCTACGAGCAGTACTTC. Its translation: CASVSEGPGYEQYF. Drawing the rest from reference TRBV28 and TRBJ2-7, the complete variable domain is DVKVTQSSRYLVKRTGEKVFLECVQDMDHENMFWYRQDPGLGLRLIYFSYDVKMKEKGDIPEGYSVSREKKERFSLILESASTNQTSMYLCASVSEGPGYEQYFGPGTRLTVT.

This sequence joins TRBV28 and TRBJ1-2; a weak D match, TRBD1 (5 bases). V was cut by 8 bases and J by 6 bases, with 25 bases left in between. Germline CDR1 and CDR2: MDHEN and SYDVKM. CDR3 length equals 16 residues. The CDR3 is CASARGGINAPDGYTF. CDR3 DNA: TGTGCCAGCGCACGGGGGGGAATTAATGCCCCAGATGGCTACACCTTC.

The chain combines TRBV12-5 with TRBJ2-7; D is uncertain. Germline CDR1 LGHNT, CDR2 FRNRAP. There are 12 residues in the CDR3. V shed 0 bases and J shed 6 bases, with 6 bases lying between them. The CDR3 DNA sequence: TGTGCTAGTGGTTTGGTACGCGCCGAGCAGTACTTC. As protein: CASGLVRAEQYF.